One and the same sample provided the 25 T cell receptor beta chains below, sequenced in a study of T cells after yellow fever vaccination. TCRdb independently ran MiXCR on the 5' RACE reads; one entry per CDR3 protein. In the table there are approximately 260,000 distinct CDR3 sequences, approximately 5.2% of which are singletons. This specimen consisted of CD4+ T cells sorted from PBMCs, obtained on the day of the yellow fever booster vaccination. The receptors shown here come from a man aged 18-30 years who received the YFV17D yellow fever vaccine.

The V call is TRBV27, the J call TRBJ1-4; D unclear. CDR3 length equals 15 residues. The V gene lost 3 bases and the J gene lost 5 bases, with 13 bases spanning the gap. Germline values: CDR1 MNHEY, CDR2 SMNVEV (reference sequence). CDR3 protein: CASSFTALQNEKLFF. CDR3 nucleotide sequence: TGTGCCAGCAGTTTTACCGCCCTTCAGAATGAAAAACTGTTTTTT.

In this sample, this clonotype turned up a few times. The chain uses TRBV7-2 and TRBJ2-5; 7 bases line up with TRBD1. V gave up 6 bases and J gave up 1 base; unmatched junction bases: 5. This CDR3 has 14 residues. Germline V gene data show CDR1 as SGHTA and CDR2 as FQGNSA. Written as DNA, the CDR3 is TGTGCCAGCAGGTACGGGACAGCCCAAGAGACCCAGTACTTC. As protein: CASRYGTAQETQYF.

Only a few counts were recorded for this clonotype. The V and J genes are TRBV30 and TRBJ1-1; no clear D. The germline gives CDR1 GTSNPN, CDR2 SVGIG (reference sequence). Trimming pared 2 bases from V and 1 base from J, leaving 8 bases between. The CDR3 sequence is 13 residues long. CDR3 sequence: CAWSRNRNTEAFF. Here the CDR3 DNA reads TGTGCCTGGAGTAGGAACCGGAACACTGAAGCTTTCTTT.

This clonotype occurred a few times. The chain links TRBV12-3 or TRBV12-4 to TRBJ1-1; 11 positions agree with TRBD1. The CDR3 contains 13 residues. V lost 5 bases to trimming and J lost 6 bases; unmatched junction nucleotides: 2. The CDR3 region is CASSRDRGAEAFF. DNA for the CDR3: TGTGCCAGCAGTAGGGACAGGGGGGCTGAAGCTTTCTTT.

The V call is TRBV7-2, the J call TRBJ2-7; D remains ambiguous. This CDR3 is 15 amino acids long. Deletions cut 2 bases from V and 3 bases from J, with 14 bases between. Looked up from germline, CDR1 is SGHTA and CDR2 is FQGNSA. The CDR3 loop reads CASSLMSFSSYEQYF. DNA of the CDR3: TGTGCCAGCAGCTTAATGAGCTTCTCTAGCTACGAGCAGTACTTC.

This sequence joins TRBV27 and TRBJ2-5, with 10 bases identical to TRBD2. CDR3 length: 17 amino acids. Germline V lookup: CDR1 MNHEY, CDR2 SMNVEV (reference sequence). Trimming removed 5 bases from V and 2 bases from J; junction bases left unmatched: 11. In DNA, the CDR3 is TGTGCCAGCAGTCCGCTCGCGACTAGCGGGCCTCAAGAGACCCAGTACTTC. This encodes CASSPLATSGPQETQYF.

The CDR3 DNA follows: TGTGCCACCAGTGATTTAGCGGGGGCCAGCACAGATACGCAGTATTTT. It codes for CATSDLAGASTDTQYF. This sequence joins TRBV24-1 and TRBJ2-3; 8 nucleotides line up with TRBD2. The V gene's germline CDR1 is KGHDR and CDR2 SFDVKD. Trimming at V came to 1 base and at J to 0 bases, leaving 2 bases not matched to a gene. This CDR3 is built from 16 residues.

This clonotype was counted a few times. The chain employs TRBV19 and TRBJ2-3; TRBD2 aligns across 13 bases. Germline values: CDR1 LNHDA, CDR2 SQIVND (reference sequence). Trimming at V came to 10 bases and at J to 3 bases, leaving 4 bases not matched to a gene. There are 14 residues in the CDR3. The CDR3: CATSTSGGTDTQYF. CDR3 nucleotides: TGTGCCACTTCGACTAGCGGGGGGACAGATACGCAGTATTTT. The whole variable domain, filled in from reference TRBV19 and TRBJ2-3, reads DGGITQSPKYLFRKEGQNVTLSCEQNLNHDAMYWYRQDPGQGLRLIYYSQIVNDFQKGDIAEGYSVSREKKESFPLTVTSAQKNPTAFYLCATSTSGGTDTQYFGPGTRLTVL.

This clonotype has a handful of counts. The rearrangement links TRBV6-2 or TRBV6-3 to TRBJ2-1; no firm D call. The CDR3 covers 13 residues. Germline V gene data show CDR1 as MNHEY and CDR2 as SVGEGT. V lost 9 bases, J lost 13 bases, and 22 bases lay in between. CDR3 in amino acids: CASRRVSSDVQFF. DNA for the CDR3: TGTGCCAGTCGGCGAGTCTCATCGGATGTTCAGTTCTTC.

This clonotype was seen many times. The chain is built from TRBV10-2 and TRBJ2-7, with D hard to call. With 4 bases removed from V and 0 bases from J, the gap between germline ends came to 4 bases. CDR1 is WSHSY, CDR2 SAAADI, per germline. This CDR3 is 12 amino acids long. CDR3 bases: TGCGCCAGCAGTGTAGACTCCTACGAGCAGTACGTC. Protein sequence: CASSVDSYEQYV.

The chain recombines TRBV6-6 with TRBJ2-7, with 8 bases that match TRBD1. CDR1 MNHNY and CDR2 SVGAGI come from the germline V gene (reference sequence). Germline trimming cut 0 bases from V and 3 bases from J; bases unmatched to any gene: 7. There are 16 residues in the CDR3. The CDR3 loop reads CASSYSVTGGFYEQYF. CDR3 sequence (DNA): TGTGCCAGCAGTTACTCGGTTACAGGGGGTTTCTACGAGCAGTACTTC.

This clonotype was counted ten times or more. V gene TRBV4-3 combines with J gene TRBJ1-2; the D is unclear. There are 14 residues in the CDR3. Germline V gene sequence: CDR1 LGHNA, CDR2 YSLEER. V was cut by 0 bases and J by 3 bases, with 8 bases left in between. CDR3 protein: CASSQEGRDYGYTF. Here the CDR3 DNA reads TGCGCCAGCAGCCAAGAGGGCCGCGACTATGGCTACACCTTC.

This clonotype came up many times. J is TRBJ2-5 and V is TRBV6-5; possibly TRBD2 for D (6 bases). Deletions cut 5 bases from V and 6 bases from J, with 16 bases between. CDR3 length equals 14 residues. In germline, CDR1 is MNHEY, CDR2 SVGAGI. The CDR3 loop reads CASSQIAEKKTQYF. For the CDR3, the DNA is TGTGCCAGCAGTCAGATAGCGGAAAAAAAGACCCAGTACTTC.

V usage is TRBV27 and J usage is TRBJ1-5; D gene unclear. Trimming stripped 1 base from V and 0 bases from J, with 10 bases between. The length of the CDR3 is 16 residues. Germline V gives CDR1 MNHEY, CDR2 SMNVEV (reference sequence). The CDR3 bases are TGTGCCAGCAGTTTATTGGGCCCGGATAGCAATCAGCCCCAGCATTTT. Protein product: CASSLLGPDSNQPQHF.

This clonotype was counted a few times. This rearrangement joins TRBV7-2 to TRBJ2-2; maybe TRBD2 (6 bases). CDR3 length: 17 amino acids. The V end lost 5 bases, the J end lost 4 bases, and 20 bases lay between the germline ends. The germline gives CDR1 SGHTA, CDR2 FQGNSA. Here the CDR3 reads CASSQRRAGPSTGELFF. CDR3 bases: TGTGCCAGCAGCCAGCGACGGGCGGGGCCAAGCACCGGGGAGCTGTTTTTT.

This clonotype was observed many times. This chain joins TRBV9 and TRBJ2-5; D unresolved. Germline values: CDR1 SGDLS, CDR2 YYNGEE. The CDR3 length is 12 residues. The V end lost 1 base, the J end lost 3 bases, and 4 bases lay between the germline ends. Written as DNA, the CDR3 is TGTGCCAGCAGCGTAACCGAAGAGACCCAGTACTTC. It yields the protein CASSVTEETQYF. Variable domain in full (rest from reference TRBV9 and TRBJ2-5): DSGVTQTPKHLITATGQRVTLRCSPRSGDLSVYWYQQSLDQGLQFLIQYYNGEERAKGNILERFSAQQFPDLHSELNLSSLELGDSALYFCASSVTEETQYFGPGTRLLVL.

A note on this clonotype: Compared with germline, one end of the junction differs, possibly owing to a read error. The CDR3, as DNA: TGTGCCTGCAGCCGTTACGGGGGAGAAGGCTACACCTTC. This translates into CACSRYGGEGYTF. V usage is TRBV14 and J usage is TRBJ1-2, with D possibly TRBD1 on 5 matching bases. The CDR3 runs 13 residues. Per the germline V gene, CDR1 is SGHDN and CDR2 is FVKESK.

Ten or more counts support this clonotype. The chain carries TRBV7-8 and TRBJ2-1; a possible D gene is TRBD2 (6 bases). Germline values: CDR1 SGHVS, CDR2 FQNEAQ. The CDR3 length is 13 residues. Trimming took 5 bases from V and 4 from J, leaving 9 bases between them. The chain's CDR3 is CASSIGRYNEQFF. CDR3 nucleotides: TGTGCCAGCAGCATTGGGAGGTACAATGAGCAGTTCTTC.

The chain recombines TRBV10-3 with TRBJ2-7; TRBD2 matches 12 bases. The trim removed 4 bases at V and 6 bases at J, leaving 4 bases unmatched. The CDR3 loop spans 14 amino acids. CDR1 is ENHRY and CDR2 is SYGVKD in the germline V gene. The CDR3 region is CAISGTSGGFEQYV. The CDR3 DNA sequence: TGTGCCATCAGTGGAACTAGCGGGGGGTTCGAGCAGTACGTC.

In this sample, this clonotype turned up many times. The V and J genes are TRBV9 and TRBJ1-2; unclear D gene. The germline V gene has CDR1 SGDLS and CDR2 YYNGEE. The ends were cut back, 6 bases at V and 1 base at J, with 13 bases in the middle. The CDR3 contains 14 residues. The CDR3 protein is CASTAQPINYGYTF. CDR3 DNA: TGTGCCAGCACCGCGCAGCCGATTAACTATGGCTACACCTTC.

This clonotype was seen a handful of times. The chain has TRBV5-4 and TRBJ1-1, with TRBD1 matching 7 bases. There are 14 residues in the CDR3. J was trimmed by 2 bases and V by 3 bases; bases with no gene match: 4. From germline, CDR1 is SGHNT and CDR2 YYREEE (reference sequence). CDR3 coding DNA: TGTGCCAGCAGCTCGGGACAGCGAAACACTGAAGCTTTCTTT. Translated: CASSSGQRNTEAFF.

This clonotype came up a few times. The V gene is TRBV12-3 or TRBV12-4, the J gene TRBJ2-7; TRBD2 agrees at 13 bases. The CDR3 is 17 amino acids. J gave up 3 bases and V 5 bases, and 10 bases lay outside the gene matches. CDR3 DNA: TGTGCCAGCAGTCCCGAAAAAGGACTAGCGGGGGACTACGAGCAGTACTTC. Translated, it gives CASSPEKGLAGDYEQYF.

The chain carries TRBV18 and TRBJ1-1; 7 bases match TRBD1. This CDR3 has 16 residues. CDR1 is KGHSH, CDR2 LQKENI, per germline. Germline trimming cut 0 bases from V and 4 bases from J; bases unmatched to any gene: 8. The CDR3 protein is CASSPPGTAMITEAFF. The CDR3 DNA follows: TGTGCCAGCTCACCACCAGGGACAGCCATGATCACTGAAGCTTTCTTT.

In its sample, this clonotype was seen a few times. The chain has TRBV19 and TRBJ2-5; D ambiguous. V was clipped by 3 bases and J by 4 bases, with 12 bases between them. The CDR3 contains 14 residues. Germline-derived CDR1 and CDR2 are LNHDA and SQIVND (reference sequence). The CDR3 reads CASSIRTAPETQYF. In DNA form, the CDR3 reads TGTGCCAGTAGTATCCGGACGGCCCCAGAGACCCAGTACTTC.

The rearrangement joins TRBV20-1 to TRBJ1-2; no definite D call. The CDR3 covers 12 residues. V lost 4 bases to trimming and J lost 4 bases, with 10 bases between them. CDR1 DFQATT and CDR2 SNEGSKA come from the germline V gene (reference sequence). The CDR3 DNA follows: TGCAGTGCTAACGGTGGAAGCTATGGCTACACCTTC. Protein product: CSANGGSYGYTF.